This TCR beta chain derives from a study of human T cells and chemical hapten exposure (dated by TCRdb to the early 2020s). Regarding the study in general: The libraries were sequenced as a pool, and the TCR yield per sample differed mostly because of small variations in library volumes within the pool. Peripheral blood TCR repertoire changes were tracked in vivo in alopecia patients during primary and secondary sensitization to the hapten diphenylcyclopropenone (DPC). Each blood RNA sample was used to sequence both TCR alpha and TCR beta chains. The research as a whole found: DPC sensitization did not change how many TCRs were above 1 in 1000 frequency, and no evidence was found of alterations in global repertoire structure. After repeated subsampling, changes were observed in the strength of the expansion versus patch-test correlation and in the threshold at which the correlation became significant.

This clonotype has at least ten counts. The specificity of this receptor is unknown. One base away there is no much larger clone; base qualities are not given. Total RNA was extracted from unfractionated whole blood collected in Tempus Blood RNA tubes. Roughly 5 healthy volunteers were used as TCR sequencing controls and were bled at day 0, 2 weeks and 6 weeks. V is cut by 3 bases and J by 0 bases, and the space between the germline ends is 18 bases. From the cysteine up to the phenylalanine, the CDR3 has a length of 18 residues. The read is trimmed to its CDR3 DNA, 54 bases read in frame from base 1. The library was obtained by 5' RACE. For sequencing, an Illumina MiSeq was employed. During library preparation, unique molecular identifiers were attached to individual cDNA molecules so that TCRs could be counted quantitatively and reproducibly. Processing in the source paper ran as follows. The median number of TCRs per sample was approximately 93,000, ranging from about 20,000 to 690,600. The Decombinator software suite was used to annotate V, J and CDR3 in the TCR reads. For PS versus PT1 abundance plots, all samples were subsampled to the same number of TCRs (28,000). TCRs were defined as expanded if absent before sensitization and observed at least eight times at the 2-week time point. The raw public reads went through TCRdb reprocessing: fastp at Q25, MiXCR clone calling, in-frame beta chains kept. Rows matching on CDR3 protein sequence are summarized as one entry with the most common DNA and genes. TCRdb assigned the V and J calls; the authors' analysis was not used. Within this sample are approximately 150,000 distinct CDR3 sequences, with around 4.4% of them counted one time only. Around 1.5% of the sample belongs to the ten largest clones.

This TCR was recovered from a female donor in good health. The receptor chain draws on TRBV12-3 or TRBV12-4 and TRBJ2-4; the D gene identity is not certain. Here the CDR3 is given as CASSFSFWRIGAKNIQYF. The DNA reads TGTGCCAGCAGTTTTTCGTTCTGGCGGATCGGAGCCAAAAACATTCAGTACTTC.